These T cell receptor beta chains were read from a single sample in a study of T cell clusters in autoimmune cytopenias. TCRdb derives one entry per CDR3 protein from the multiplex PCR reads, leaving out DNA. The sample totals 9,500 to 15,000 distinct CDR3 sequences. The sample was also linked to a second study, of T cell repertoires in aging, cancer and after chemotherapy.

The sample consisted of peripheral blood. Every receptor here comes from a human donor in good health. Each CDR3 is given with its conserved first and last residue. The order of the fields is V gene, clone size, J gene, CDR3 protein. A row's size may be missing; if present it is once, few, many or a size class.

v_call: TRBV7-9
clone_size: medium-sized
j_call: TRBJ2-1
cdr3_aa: CASSPTVHYNEQFF

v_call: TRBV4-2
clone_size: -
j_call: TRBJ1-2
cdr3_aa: CASSQAQGALANYGYTF

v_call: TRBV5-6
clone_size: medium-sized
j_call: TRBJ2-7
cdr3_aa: CASSFGGGAHEQYF

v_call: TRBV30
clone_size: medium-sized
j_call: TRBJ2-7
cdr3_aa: CAWSVQVMAAQYF

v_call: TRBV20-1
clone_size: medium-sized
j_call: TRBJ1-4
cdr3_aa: CSARDGRLYGKLFF

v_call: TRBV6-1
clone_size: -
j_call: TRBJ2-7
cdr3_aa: CAPRGTGSYEQYF

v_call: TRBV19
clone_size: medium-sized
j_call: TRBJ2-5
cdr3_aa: CASSMRDSVQYF

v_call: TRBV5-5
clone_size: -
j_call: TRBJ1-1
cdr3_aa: CASSSSGTANTEAFF

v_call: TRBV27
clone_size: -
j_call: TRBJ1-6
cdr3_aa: CASSLRVPSYNSPLHF

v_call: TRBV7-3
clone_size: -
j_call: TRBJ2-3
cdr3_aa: CASSTGGTWDTQYF

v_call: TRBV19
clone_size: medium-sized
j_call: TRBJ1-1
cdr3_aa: CASSPPVRAVNTEAFF

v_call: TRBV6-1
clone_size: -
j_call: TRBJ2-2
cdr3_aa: CASSGETGGTGELFF

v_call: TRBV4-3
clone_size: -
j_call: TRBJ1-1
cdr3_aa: CASSRITGGTEAFF

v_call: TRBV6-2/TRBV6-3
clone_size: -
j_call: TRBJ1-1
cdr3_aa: CASSYSRVEAFF

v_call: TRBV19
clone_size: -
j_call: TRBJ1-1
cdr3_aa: CASLEGSLNTEAFF

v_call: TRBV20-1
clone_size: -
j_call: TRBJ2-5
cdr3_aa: CSASIIAGGGETQYF

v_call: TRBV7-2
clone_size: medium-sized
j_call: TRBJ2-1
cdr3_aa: CASSVTQGADEQFF

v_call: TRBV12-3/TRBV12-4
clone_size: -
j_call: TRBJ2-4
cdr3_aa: CASSPLTGARINIQYF

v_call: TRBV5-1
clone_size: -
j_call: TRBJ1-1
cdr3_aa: CASSLQTGGSEAFF

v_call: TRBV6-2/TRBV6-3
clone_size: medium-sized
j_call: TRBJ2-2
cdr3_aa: CASLGYAGELFF

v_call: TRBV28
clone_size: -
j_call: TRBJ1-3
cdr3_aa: CASSPPHSGTGNTIYF

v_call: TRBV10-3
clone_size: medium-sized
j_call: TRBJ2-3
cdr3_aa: CAISALQGSGTDTQYF

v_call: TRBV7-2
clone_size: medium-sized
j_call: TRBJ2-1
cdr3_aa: CASSLGQGAYNEQFF

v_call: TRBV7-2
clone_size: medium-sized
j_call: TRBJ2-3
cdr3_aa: CASSLAVPGLPPDF

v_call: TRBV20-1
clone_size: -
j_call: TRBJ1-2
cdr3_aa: CSASLAPSRIGYTF

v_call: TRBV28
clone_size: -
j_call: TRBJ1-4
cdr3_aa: CASTSGRDYEKLFF

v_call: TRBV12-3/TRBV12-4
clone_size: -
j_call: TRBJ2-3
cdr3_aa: CASSLKPDTQYF

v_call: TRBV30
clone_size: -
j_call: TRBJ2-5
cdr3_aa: CAWRRRGGETQYF

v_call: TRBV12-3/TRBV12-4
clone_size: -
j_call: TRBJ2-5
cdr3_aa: CASSLLAGVGEKTQYF

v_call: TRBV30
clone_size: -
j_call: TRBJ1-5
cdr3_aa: CATGQGASNQPQHF

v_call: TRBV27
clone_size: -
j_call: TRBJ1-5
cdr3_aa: CASTPPRGSNQPQHF

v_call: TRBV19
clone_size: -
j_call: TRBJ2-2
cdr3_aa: CASSIRRGSGELFF

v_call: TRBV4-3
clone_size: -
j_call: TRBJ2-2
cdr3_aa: CASSQRGGAGTGELFF

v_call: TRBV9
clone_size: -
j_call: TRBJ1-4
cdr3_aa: CASSVEGSTNEKLFF

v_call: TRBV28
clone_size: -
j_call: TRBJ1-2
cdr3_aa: CAILQADGYGYTF

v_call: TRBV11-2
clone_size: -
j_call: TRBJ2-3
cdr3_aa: CASSFRDRDHTQYF

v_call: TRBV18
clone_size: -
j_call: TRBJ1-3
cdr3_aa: CASSPTLLGQSGNTIYF

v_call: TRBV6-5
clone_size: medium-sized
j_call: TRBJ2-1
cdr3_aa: CASSIDPKGRQFF

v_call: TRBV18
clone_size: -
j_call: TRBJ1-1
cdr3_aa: CASSPVTGRVNTEAFF

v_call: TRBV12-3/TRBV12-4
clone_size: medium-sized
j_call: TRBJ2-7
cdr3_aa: CASSSSYEQYF

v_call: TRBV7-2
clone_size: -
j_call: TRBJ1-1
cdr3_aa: CASSQVIKNTEAFF

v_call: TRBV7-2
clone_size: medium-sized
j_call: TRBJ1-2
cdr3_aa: CASSYWTGDGYTF

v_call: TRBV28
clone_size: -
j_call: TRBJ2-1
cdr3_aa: CASNTNNDNEQFF

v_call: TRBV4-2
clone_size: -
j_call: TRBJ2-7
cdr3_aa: CASSPGQGGTYEQYF

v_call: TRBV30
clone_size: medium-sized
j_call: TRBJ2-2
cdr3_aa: CAWSVLWQGSTGELFF

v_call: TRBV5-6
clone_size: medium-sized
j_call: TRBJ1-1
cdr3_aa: CASSRGPQAFF

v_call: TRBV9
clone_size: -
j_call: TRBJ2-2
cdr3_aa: CASSAEGAGPTGELFF

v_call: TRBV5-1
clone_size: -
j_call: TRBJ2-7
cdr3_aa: CASSWGELLKQYF

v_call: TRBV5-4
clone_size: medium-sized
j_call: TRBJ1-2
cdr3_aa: CAGGTGGYGYTF